These 9 T cell receptor beta chains came from one sample sequenced in a study of regulatory T cells in long-lasting Graves disease. Time point denoted: newly diagnosed GD, antithyroid drugs for less than 3 months. Construction of the TCR library relied on RNA isolated from PBMCs. Construction of the TCR beta libraries employed iRepertoire HTBI primers in conjunction with Arm-PCR of CDR3 regions. A single record per CDR3 protein comes from TCRdb applying MiXCR to the multiplex PCR reads. The sample records 500,000 to 700,000 distinct CDR3 sequences, less than 20% being singletons. The same data also went into a second study, on T cells in Graves' hyperthyroidism and ophthalmopathy.

Sequences were derived from peripheral blood mononuclear cells (PBMCs), sampled at new diagnosis, from a patient treated with antithyroid drugs. These receptors originate from a woman aged 25-40 years with Graves disease.

This clonotype was seen many times. V and J are TRBV6-2 or TRBV6-3 and TRBJ2-7; weak D call: TRBD1 (6 bases). The germline V gene encodes CDR1 MNHEY and CDR2 SVGEGT. The CDR3 has 14 residues. Trimming pared 10 bases from V and 3 bases from J, leaving 19 bases between. The CDR3 nucleotides are TGTGCCACCGGGACACCTGGAAAAGGCTACGAGCAGTACTTC. Its protein product is CATGTPGKGYEQYF.

This clonotype was observed a few times. V and J are TRBV12-3 or TRBV12-4 and TRBJ2-1; D gene uncertain. The CDR3 is made up of 14 amino acids. Between the trimmed V and J ends, which lost 3 bases and 8 bases, there was a span of 14 bases. The CDR3 here is CASSFPPSVHEQFF. DNA for the CDR3: TGTGCCAGCAGTTTTCCCCCCTCCGTACATGAGCAGTTCTTC.

This clonotype was seen many times. The chain combines TRBV28 with TRBJ1-3; no definite D call. V lost 3 bases, J lost 2 bases, and 8 bases lay in between. This CDR3 spans 14 amino acids. Germline V lookup: CDR1 MDHEN, CDR2 SYDVKM. The CDR3 nucleotides are TGTGCCAGCAGTTTGTGGGGAACTGGAAACACCATATATTTT. Protein sequence: CASSLWGTGNTIYF.

Concerning this clonotype: A much larger clone sits a single nucleotide away, making a read error possible. This chain uses TRBV6-1 with TRBJ2-5; D is ambiguous. Trimming cost V 2 bases and J 1 base, with 5 bases left between them. This CDR3 region has 13 residues. The germline gives CDR1 MNHNS, CDR2 SASEGT. In DNA, the CDR3 is TGTGCCAGCAGTGAAAACAGCCAAGAGACCCAGTACTTC. Translated: CASSENSQETQYF.

This clonotype has just a few counts. CDR3 sequence (DNA): TGCAGTGCAGGCGGGGGCACATCAAGCGGGAATACGATCTACAGCTCCTACGAGCAGTACTTC. Translating it yields CSAGGGTSSGNTIYSSYEQYF. This rearrangement joins TRBV20-1 to TRBJ2-7; TRBD2 is a possible D gene (7 bases). CDR1 is DFQATT and CDR2 is SNEGSKA in the germline V gene (reference sequence). The CDR3 sequence is 21 residues long. Trimming pared 6 bases from V and 0 bases from J, leaving 36 bases between.

This clonotype occurred many times. This rearrangement joins TRBV29-1 to TRBJ2-7; D might be TRBD1 (5 bases). Trimming took 4 bases from V and 5 from J, leaving 18 bases between them. Germline CDR1 reads SQVTM; CDR2 reads ANQGSEA. The CDR3 runs 14 residues. The DNA for the CDR3 is TGCAGCGTTGCTAGAGCAGGGAAGGAAAACGAGCAGTACTTC. Translated: CSVARAGKENEQYF.

Many counts were recorded for this clonotype. The rearrangement links TRBV11-1 to TRBJ2-1; D remains unclear. This CDR3 has 11 residues. Germline CDR1 SGHAT, CDR2 FQDESV (reference sequence). V was trimmed by 5 bases and J by 9 bases, leaving 8 bases between them. This chain's CDR3 is CASSRVIEQFF. The DNA of the CDR3 is TGTGCCAGCAGCAGGGTAATTGAGCAGTTCTTC.

Only a few counts were recorded for this clonotype. The gene calls are TRBV3-1 and TRBJ1-2; 9 nucleotides align to TRBD1. Germline loops: CDR1 LGHDT, CDR2 YNNKEL (reference sequence). The CDR3 runs to 14 residues. V lost 0 bases to trimming and J lost 8 bases; unmatched junction nucleotides: 4. CDR3 nucleotides: TGTGCCAGCAGCCAAGAAAGGACAGGGGTCGGCTACACCTTC. Residues: CASSQERTGVGYTF.

This clonotype has a handful of counts. The chain carries TRBV7-9 and TRBJ2-5, with 7 bases that match TRBD2. Looked up from germline, CDR1 is SEHNR and CDR2 is FQNEAQ (reference sequence). The CDR3 runs 16 residues. V shed 5 bases, J shed 2 bases, and the junction held 11 bases outside the gene matches. CDR3 region: CASSVQLAKIQETQYF. CDR3 DNA sequence: TGTGCCAGCAGCGTACAACTAGCGAAGATACAAGAGACCCAGTACTTC. The complete variable domain, with remaining parts taken from reference TRBV7-9 and TRBJ2-5, reads DTGVSQNPRHKITKRGQNVTFRCDPISEHNRLYWYRQTLGQGPEFLTYFQNEAQLEKSRLLSDRFSAERPKGSFSTLEIQRTEQGDSAMYLCASSVQLAKIQETQYFGPGTRLLVL.